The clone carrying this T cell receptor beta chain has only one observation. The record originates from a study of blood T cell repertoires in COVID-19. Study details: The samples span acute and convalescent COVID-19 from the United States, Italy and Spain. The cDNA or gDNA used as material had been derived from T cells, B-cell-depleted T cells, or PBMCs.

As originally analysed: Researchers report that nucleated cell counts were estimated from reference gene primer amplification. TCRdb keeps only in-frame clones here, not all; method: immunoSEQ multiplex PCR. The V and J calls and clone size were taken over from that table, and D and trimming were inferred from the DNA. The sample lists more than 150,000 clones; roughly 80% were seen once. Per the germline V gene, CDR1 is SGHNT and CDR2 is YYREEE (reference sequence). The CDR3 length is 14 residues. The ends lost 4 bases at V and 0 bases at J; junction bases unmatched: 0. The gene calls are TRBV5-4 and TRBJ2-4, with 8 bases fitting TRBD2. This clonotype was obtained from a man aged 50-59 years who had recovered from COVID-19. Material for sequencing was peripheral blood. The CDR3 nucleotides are TGTGCCAGCAGCAGCGGGGGAGCCAAAAACATTCAGTACTTC. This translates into CASSSGGAKNIQYF.